This T cell receptor beta chain was identified in a study of blood T cell repertoires in COVID-19. The overall study: T cells, B-cell-depleted T cells, or PBMCs supplied cDNA or gDNA.

CDR3 size: 13 residues. Trimming stripped 4 bases from V and 1 base from J, with 8 bases between. CDR1 and CDR2 (germline): SGHTS, YDEGEE. Clones were sequenced by immunoSEQ multiplex PCR, and TCRdb holds only the in-frame ones, with some missing. The profile shows about 68,000 clones, 70% to 90% of them singletons. This TCR derives from a woman between 50 and 59 years old with COVID-19, enrolled during active disease. Input material: peripheral blood. The chain joins TRBV5-8 to TRBJ1-2; D remains ambiguous. The DNA of the CDR3 is TGTGCCAGCAGCCCCTCAGTTAACTATGGCTACACCTTC. Amino acid sequence: CASSPSVNYGYTF.